The sample holds a few counts of the clone carrying this TCR beta chain. In the source study's methods: Amplification of reference gene primers was used by the study to estimate nucleated cell counts. Some clones are missing from TCRdb's copy, which holds only in-frame ones; the method was immunoSEQ multiplex PCR. The V and J calls and the clone size are those of that table, but D and trimming were determined from the DNA. The profile shows about 280,000 clones, nearly 90% of them singletons. This record belongs to a study of blood T cell repertoires in COVID-19. Study-wide context: Sites in the United States, Italy and Spain provided acute and convalescent COVID-19 samples. Sample material is recorded as cDNA or gDNA derived from T cells, B-cell-depleted T cells, or PBMCs.

This CDR3 has 12 amino acids. V shed 6 bases and J shed 7 bases, with 12 bases lying between them. This clonotype was sampled from a man aged 18-30 years with active or convalescent COVID-19. J is TRBJ1-2 and V is TRBV12-3 or TRBV12-4; maybe TRBD1 (5 bases). The sequencing sample was made of peripheral blood. The CDR3 coding sequence is TGTGCCAGCAGCATTCAGGGAGGTGGCTACACCTTC. Translating it yields CASSIQGGGYTF.